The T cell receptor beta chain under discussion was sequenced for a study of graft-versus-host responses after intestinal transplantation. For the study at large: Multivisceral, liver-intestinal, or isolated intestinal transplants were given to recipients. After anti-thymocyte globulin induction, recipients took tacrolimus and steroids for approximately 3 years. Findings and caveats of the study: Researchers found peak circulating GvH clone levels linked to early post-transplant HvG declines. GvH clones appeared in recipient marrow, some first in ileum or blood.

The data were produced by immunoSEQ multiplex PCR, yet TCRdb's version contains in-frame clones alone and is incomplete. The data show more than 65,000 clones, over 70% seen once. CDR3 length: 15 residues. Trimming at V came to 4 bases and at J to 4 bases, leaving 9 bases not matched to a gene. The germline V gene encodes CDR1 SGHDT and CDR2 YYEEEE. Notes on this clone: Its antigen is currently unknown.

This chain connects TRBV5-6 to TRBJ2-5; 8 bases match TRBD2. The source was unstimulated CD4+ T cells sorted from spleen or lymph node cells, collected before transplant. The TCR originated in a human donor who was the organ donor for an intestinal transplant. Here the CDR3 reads CASSRGRGAPETQYF. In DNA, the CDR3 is TGTGCCAGCAGCCGCGGGCGGGGGGCCCCAGAGACCCAGTACTTC.